This T cell receptor beta chain was sequenced during a study of cytomegalovirus exposure and HLA in healthy donors (dated by TCRdb to 2017 to 2019). As for the study more broadly: In an earlier analysis of under 600 of the donors, about 260 Gb of sequence data and 100 million or so unique TCR beta sequences from 150 million to 200 million T cells were reported. An early release covering roughly 600 HLA-typed donors comprised approximately 290 gigabases of sequencing data and around 85 million unique TCR sequences. In a later analysis, previously published TCR beta repertoires from more than 500 donors were re-analyzed and high-resolution HLA genotyping was added so that TCR occurrence patterns could be studied. Rather than drawing on any new phenotypic data, the later analysis identified candidate immune exposures from TCR beta sequences and the way those sequences occurred across donors. An earlier analysis of approximately 580 of the donors used high-throughput TCR beta sequencing to judge whether each TCR beta V gene segment behaved as functional or pseudogenic. The number of typed donors differed by locus: about 629-630 for A, B, C, DRB1 and DQB1; roughly 510 for DQA1; 606 for DPA1; and approximately 450 for DPB1. Donor age, sex, ethnicity and CMV serostatus were compiled alongside the repertoire data. High-throughput TCR immunosequencing, statistical association of individual TCRs with disease status, and machine learning were combined to predict cytomegalovirus infection status. A later genetic analysis took genome-wide SNP genotypes for about three fifths of the 666 donors and used that subset as a discovery cohort. Every repertoire in the discovery cohort had been generated on one and the same sequencing platform. Among 300 to 450 genotyped donors of the cohort, an average of 235,054 unique TCR beta nucleotide sequences were sequenced per donor, roughly 18% of them non-productive. The genetic ancestry cluster associated with self-reported Caucasian donors included 70% to 85% of the roughly 360 genotyped donors. The study was designed to test whether signatures of past pathogen exposure could be identified by cataloging public T cell receptors. Roughly 5 DR-DQ haplotypes were treated as single units for association and clustering because of strong linkage in the cohort. HLA typing covered class I and class II loci at four-digit resolution. Using immunosequencing, the study profiled T cell repertoires from around 680 subjects and related those repertoires to cytomegalovirus serostatus. Along with the roughly 670-subject first cohort, a separate validation cohort of roughly 110 different subjects was used.

Overall study results and their limits: Strong co-occurrence of HLA alleles, especially DR and DQ, made assigning TCR associations to individual alleles difficult. In a later analysis, HLA-associated TCR beta chains showed more clonal expansion and lower generation probabilities than non-associated chains that were equally common. In this cohort, only TCR beta chains were sequenced, and detectable features were limited by the absence of alpha or paired-chain data. According to a later analysis, TCR association rates differed among HLA loci, with DRB1 alleles showing the most associated TCRs and HLA-C alleles showing the fewest. According to a later analysis, parvovirus B19, influenza, CMV and Epstein-Barr virus appeared linked to several top co-occurrence clusters. The only immune exposure information available for the cohort was CMV serostatus. A later analysis associated about 17,000 TCR beta sequences with specific HLA alleles at a false discovery rate of 0.05. In an earlier analysis of some 500 of the donors, most TCR beta V segments appeared in productive rearrangements about 90% or about 30% of the time, broadly matching IMGT annotations. Across donors, most TCR sequences were observed very rarely, whereas some public TCRs were present in many individuals. In both the original and validation cohorts, the classifier was reported to diagnose cytomegalovirus status with high specificity and sensitivity. The sequencing pipeline was judged likely to have produced a cluster of highly shared sequence variants as a technical artifact. Because counts were too low, some 17 rarely observed V segments, including chromosome 9 orphons, were excluded from the earlier analysis of roughly 580 of the donors. According to a later analysis, most CMV-associated TCR beta chains appeared to be HLA-restricted, and the HLA associations seemed to be driven largely by CMV exposure. A few of the identified cytomegalovirus-associated TCR beta chains were confirmed in vitro to be specific for cytomegalovirus antigens. Correlated functional status among segregating V segments might be attributable to linkage disequilibrium, but an unknown experimental factor could not be ruled out. In a later genetic analysis, a missense DCLRE1C variant was associated with V-gene and J-gene trimming of TCR beta chains, and the association was replicated in an independent cohort. Because some donors lacked HLA typing at each locus, the association tests relied only on the typed subset. A further reported finding was that TCR beta sequences accurately predicted the HLA-A and HLA-B alleles for most subjects in the first cohort. In a later genetic analysis, fewer N-insertions in productive TCRs were reported among donors in an Asian-associated ancestry cluster than the roughly 700-donor mean. The study gave a list of some 150 TCR beta chains associated with cytomegalovirus. According to the authors, the approach could potentially be generalized to other disease states and immunological phenotypes. Roughly uniform sequencing depth across donors was assumed in presence/absence analyses, although this assumption may not hold.

Library method: the immunoSEQ multiplex PCR assay. For the multiplex PCR, a mixture combining 60 forward primers for TCR Vbeta segments and 13 reverse primers for TCR Jbeta segments was used. Amplification of the CDR3 region of rearranged TCR beta genes was performed with a multiplex PCR assay on genomic DNA. The amplified TCR beta libraries were sequenced on the Illumina HiSeq System as 87-base-pair reads. For the original study's pipeline: Across the 670 or so repertoires, a later analysis counted 78 million or so unique TCR beta chains, around 11 million of which were shared by at least two donors. Raw reads were error-corrected and collapsed into unique sequences with a nearest-neighbor algorithm that merged closely related sequences to remove PCR and sequencing errors. To assign V, D and J gene segments, CDR3 sequences were aligned to IMGT reference sequences. For a sequence to be retained, at least a six-nucleotide match to both a V gene segment and a J gene segment was required. A rearrangement counted as productive if the CDR3 had no stop codons and remained in frame with V and J, and every other rearrangement counted as non-productive. Following IMGT convention, CDR3 was defined as the stretch from the second conserved V-encoded cysteine up to the conserved J-encoded phenylalanine. The earlier analysis of 587 of the donors excluded sequences that lacked an unambiguous match to a single V gene segment. In an earlier analysis of 587 of the donors, V segments were called functional above 56.7% productive rearrangements and were called segregating when the between-donor standard deviation exceeded 5%. A statistical classification framework was built for diagnosing cytomegalovirus status from the catalog of TCR beta chain sequences. A later analysis assigned V and J genes by comparing TCR nucleotide sequences with IMGT/GENE-DB human TR gene sequences. In a later analysis, CDR3 sequences and most-parsimonious VDJ recombination scenarios were assigned using the TCRdist pipeline. In a later analysis, every TCR beta chain was defined by the combination of its CDR3 amino acid sequence and its V-gene family, and reads without a unique V-gene family were dropped. As a way to deal with suspected cross-contamination and a sequencing artifact, a later analysis dropped under 600 nucleotide sequences that were highly shared and had low generation probability. For each public chain, a later analysis derived a clonal expansion index from normalized ranks of inferred template counts within each repertoire. Generation probabilities in a later analysis came from a VDJ recombination model fitted to out-of-frame rearrangements, and those results were checked against IGoR. Hypergeometric tests were used in a later analysis to score TCR-TCR, TCR-HLA and TCR-CMV co-occurrence, with a repertoire-size bias correction applied to the TCR pairs. In a later analysis, false discovery rates were estimated by permuting HLA or CMV assignments 20 times. In a later analysis, co-occurring TCRs were grouped with DBSCAN, and TCRdist sequence similarity was added when clustering was performed within HLA-allele-positive subsets. For co-occurrence clustering, repertoires with fewer than 30,000 or more than 120,000 public chains were excluded, along with a handful of repertoires with anomalous nucleotide sharing. In its TCRdb copy, this immuneACCESS table keeps in-frame sequences only and misses some clones. Where compared with another copy, unresolved V genes explain less than half of these, and the others have no known cause. V and J calls plus clone size are reproduced from that table; the DNA served to infer D and trimming. The sample data list roughly 160,000 clones, and 70% to 85% of these were observed just once. About 4.4% of the sample rests with the top ten.

With regard to this clone: No antigen is known for it. No base-level quality is on record; no much larger clone is a single base apart.

The cohort comprised around 690 healthy bone marrow donors. At the time of sampling, all cohort members were nominally healthy, though unrecorded immune exposures were likely present. The donor tested CMV seronegative and was one of the 352 seronegative cohort members. Each donor provided a peripheral blood sample, and peripheral blood mononuclear cells were used for TCR beta sequencing. The Qiagen DNeasy Blood Extraction Kit was used to extract genomic DNA from the blood cell samples. The TCR sequence derives from a man aged 35 to 55 in good health and CMV-seronegative. Material: PBMCs.

This receptor has the CDR3 CASSGQRTGELFF. The DNA sequence is given as TGTGCCAGCAGTGGACAGAGGACCGGGGAGCTGTTTTTT. The chain couples TRBV2 to TRBJ2-2; a tentative D match to TRBD1 spans 5 bases. V was cut back by 4 bases and J by 5 bases, leaving a gap of 8 bases between them. Sequences SNHLY (CDR1) and FYNNEI (CDR2) are obtained from the germline V gene. From the cysteine through the phenylalanine, the CDR3 covers 13 amino acids. The only DNA kept is the CDR3, 39 bases in frame from the first base.